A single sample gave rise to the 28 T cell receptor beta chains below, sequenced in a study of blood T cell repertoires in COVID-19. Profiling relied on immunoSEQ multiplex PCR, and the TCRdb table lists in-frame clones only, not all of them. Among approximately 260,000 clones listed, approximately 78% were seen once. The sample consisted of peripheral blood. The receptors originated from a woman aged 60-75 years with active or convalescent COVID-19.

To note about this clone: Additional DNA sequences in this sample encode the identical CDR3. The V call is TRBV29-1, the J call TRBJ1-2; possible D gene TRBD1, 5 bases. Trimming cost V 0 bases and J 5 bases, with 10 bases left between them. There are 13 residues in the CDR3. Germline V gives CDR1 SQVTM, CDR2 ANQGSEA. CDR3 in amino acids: CSVEDRGGYGYTF. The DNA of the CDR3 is TGCAGCGTTGAAGATCGGGGGGGTTATGGCTACACCTTC.

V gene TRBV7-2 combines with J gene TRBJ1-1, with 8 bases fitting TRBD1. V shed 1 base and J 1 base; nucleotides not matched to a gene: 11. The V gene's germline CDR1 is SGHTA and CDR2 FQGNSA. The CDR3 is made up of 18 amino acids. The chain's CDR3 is CASSLVAGGFLENTEAFF. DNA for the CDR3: TGTGCCAGCAGCTTAGTGGCAGGGGGCTTTTTAGAGAACACTGAAGCTTTCTTT.

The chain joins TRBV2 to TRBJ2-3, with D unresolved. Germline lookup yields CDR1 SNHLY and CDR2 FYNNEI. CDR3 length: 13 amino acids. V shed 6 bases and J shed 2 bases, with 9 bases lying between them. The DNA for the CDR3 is TGTGCCAGCAGAACAGAGTACACAGATACGCAGTATTTT. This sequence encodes CASRTEYTDTQYF.

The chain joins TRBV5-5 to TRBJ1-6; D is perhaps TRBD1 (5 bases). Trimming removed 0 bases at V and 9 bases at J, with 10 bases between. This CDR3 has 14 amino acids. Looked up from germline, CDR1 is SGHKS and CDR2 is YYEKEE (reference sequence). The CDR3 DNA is TGTGCCAGCAGCTTGGTCGGGGGAAGTTCACCCCTCCACTTT. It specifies CASSLVGGSSPLHF.

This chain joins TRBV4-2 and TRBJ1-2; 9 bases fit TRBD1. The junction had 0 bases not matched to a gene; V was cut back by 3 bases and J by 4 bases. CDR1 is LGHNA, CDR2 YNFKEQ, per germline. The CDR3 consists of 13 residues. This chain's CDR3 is CASSQDRGYGYTF. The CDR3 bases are TGTGCCAGCAGCCAGGACAGGGGCTATGGCTACACCTTC.

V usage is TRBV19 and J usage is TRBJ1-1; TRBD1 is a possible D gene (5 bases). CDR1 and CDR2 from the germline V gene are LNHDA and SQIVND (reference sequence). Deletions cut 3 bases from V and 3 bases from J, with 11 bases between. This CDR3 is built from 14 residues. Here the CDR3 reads CASSIQGGDTEAFF. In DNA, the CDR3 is TGTGCCAGTAGTATTCAGGGAGGGGACACTGAAGCTTTCTTT. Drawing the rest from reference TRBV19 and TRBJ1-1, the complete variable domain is DGGITQSPKYLFRKEGQNVTLSCEQNLNHDAMYWYRQDPGQGLRLIYYSQIVNDFQKGDIAEGYSVSREKKESFPLTVTSAQKNPTAFYLCASSIQGGDTEAFFGQGTRLTVV.

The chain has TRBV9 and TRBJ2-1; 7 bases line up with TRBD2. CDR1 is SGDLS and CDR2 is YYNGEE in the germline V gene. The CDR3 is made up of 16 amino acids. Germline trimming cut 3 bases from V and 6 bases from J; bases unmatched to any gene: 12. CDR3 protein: CASSAGRTRLANEQFF. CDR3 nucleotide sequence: TGTGCCAGCAGCGCTGGGCGGACTAGACTCGCCAATGAGCAGTTCTTC.

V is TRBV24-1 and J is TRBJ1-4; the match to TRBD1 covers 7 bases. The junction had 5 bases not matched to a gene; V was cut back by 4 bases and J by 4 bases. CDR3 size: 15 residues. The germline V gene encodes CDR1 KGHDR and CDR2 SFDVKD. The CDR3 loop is CATSEVRTGNEKLFF. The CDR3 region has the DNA TGTGCCACCAGTGAGGTAAGGACAGGTAATGAAAAACTGTTTTTT.

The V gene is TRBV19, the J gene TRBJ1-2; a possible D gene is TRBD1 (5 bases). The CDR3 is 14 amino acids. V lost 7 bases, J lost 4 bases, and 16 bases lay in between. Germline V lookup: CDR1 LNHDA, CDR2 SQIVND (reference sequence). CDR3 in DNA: TGTGCCAGTAAAGACCGGGCCCAGGGCTATGGCTACACCTTC. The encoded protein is CASKDRAQGYGYTF.

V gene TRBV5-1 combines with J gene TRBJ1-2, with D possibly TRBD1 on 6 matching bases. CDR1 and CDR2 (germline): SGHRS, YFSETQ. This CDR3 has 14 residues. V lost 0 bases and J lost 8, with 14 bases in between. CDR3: CASSLGTVRAGYTF. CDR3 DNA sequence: TGCGCCAGCAGCTTGGGGACAGTGCGGGCGGGCTACACCTTC.

The CDR3 DNA reads as TGTGCCAGCAGCTTAGTCGGCAGGGGGCTTCTTGAAGCTTTCTTT. It is translated as CASSLVGRGLLEAFF. V and J are TRBV11-2 and TRBJ1-1; 8 bases map to TRBD1. The CDR3 is 15 residues long. Germline V gene lookup returns CDR1 SGHAT and CDR2 FQNNGV. V shed 1 base and J 7 bases; nucleotides not matched to a gene: 8.

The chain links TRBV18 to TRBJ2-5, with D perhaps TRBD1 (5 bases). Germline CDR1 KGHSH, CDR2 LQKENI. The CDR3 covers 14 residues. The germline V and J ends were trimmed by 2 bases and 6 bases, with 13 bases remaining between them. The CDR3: CASSPGPGQKTQYF. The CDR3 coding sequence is TGTGCCAGCTCACCAGGGCCAGGGCAAAAGACCCAGTACTTC.

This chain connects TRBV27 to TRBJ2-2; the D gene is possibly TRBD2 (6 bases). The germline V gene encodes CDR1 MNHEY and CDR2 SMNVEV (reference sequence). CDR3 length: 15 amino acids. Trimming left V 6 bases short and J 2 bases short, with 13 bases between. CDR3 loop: CASRPGTPNTGELFF. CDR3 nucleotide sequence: TGTGCCAGCAGGCCCGGGACTCCCAACACCGGGGAGCTGTTTTTT.

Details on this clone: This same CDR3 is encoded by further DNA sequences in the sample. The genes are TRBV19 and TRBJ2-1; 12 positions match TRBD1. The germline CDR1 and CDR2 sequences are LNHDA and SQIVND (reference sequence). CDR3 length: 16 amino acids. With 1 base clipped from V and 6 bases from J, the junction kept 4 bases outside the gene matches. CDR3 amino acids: CASSIGGQGAGNEQFF. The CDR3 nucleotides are TGTGCCAGTAGTATAGGGGGACAGGGGGCTGGCAATGAGCAGTTCTTC.

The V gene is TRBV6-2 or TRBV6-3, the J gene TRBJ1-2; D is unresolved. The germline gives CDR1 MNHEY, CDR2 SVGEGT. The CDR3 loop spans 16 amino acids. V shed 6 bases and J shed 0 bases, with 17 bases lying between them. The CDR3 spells CASRYPGLLSNYGYTF. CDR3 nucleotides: TGTGCCAGCAGATACCCGGGTCTACTATCTAACTATGGCTACACCTTC.

CDR3 in amino acids: CATSDPPRNEQFF. Written as DNA, the CDR3 is TGTGCCACCAGTGATCCCCCCCGCAATGAGCAGTTCTTC. V is TRBV24-1 and J is TRBJ2-1; D is uncertain. The length of the CDR3 is 13 residues. Germline V lookup: CDR1 KGHDR, CDR2 SFDVKD. The V and J ends lost 3 bases and 6 bases respectively, with 8 bases between them.

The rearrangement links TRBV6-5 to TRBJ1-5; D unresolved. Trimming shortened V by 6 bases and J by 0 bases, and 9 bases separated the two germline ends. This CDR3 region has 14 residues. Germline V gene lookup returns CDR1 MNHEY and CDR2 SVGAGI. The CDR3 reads CASSRRASNQPQHF. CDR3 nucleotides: TGTGCCAGCAGCCGGCGGGCTAGCAATCAGCCCCAGCATTTT.

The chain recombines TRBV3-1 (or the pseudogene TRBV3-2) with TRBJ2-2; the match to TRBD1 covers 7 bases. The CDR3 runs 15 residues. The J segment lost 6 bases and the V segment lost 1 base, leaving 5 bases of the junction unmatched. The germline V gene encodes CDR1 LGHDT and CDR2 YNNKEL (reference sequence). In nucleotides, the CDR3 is TGTGCCAGCAGCCAAGTACAGACAGGGTCCGGGGAGCTGTTTTTT. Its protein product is CASSQVQTGSGELFF.

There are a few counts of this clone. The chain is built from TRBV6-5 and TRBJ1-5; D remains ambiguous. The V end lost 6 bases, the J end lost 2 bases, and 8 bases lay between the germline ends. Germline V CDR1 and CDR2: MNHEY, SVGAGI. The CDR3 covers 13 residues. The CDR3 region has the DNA TGTGCCAGCAGGGCCGGGGGCAATCAGCCCCAGCATTTT. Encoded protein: CASRAGGNQPQHF.

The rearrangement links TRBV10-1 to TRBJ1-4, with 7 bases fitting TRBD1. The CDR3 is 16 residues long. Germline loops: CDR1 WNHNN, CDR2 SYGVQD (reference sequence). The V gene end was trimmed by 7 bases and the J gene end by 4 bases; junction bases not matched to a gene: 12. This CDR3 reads CASTGEGQFCNEKLFF. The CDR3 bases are TGCGCCAGCACTGGAGAGGGACAGTTCTGTAATGAAAAACTGTTTTTT.

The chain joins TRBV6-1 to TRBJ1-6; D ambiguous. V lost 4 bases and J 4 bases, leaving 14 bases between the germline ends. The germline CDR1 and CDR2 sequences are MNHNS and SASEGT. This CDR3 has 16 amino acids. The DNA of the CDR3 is TGTGCCAGCAGTGTAGAGCCAGGCGGGTATAATTCACCCCTCCACTTT. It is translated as CASSVEPGGYNSPLHF.

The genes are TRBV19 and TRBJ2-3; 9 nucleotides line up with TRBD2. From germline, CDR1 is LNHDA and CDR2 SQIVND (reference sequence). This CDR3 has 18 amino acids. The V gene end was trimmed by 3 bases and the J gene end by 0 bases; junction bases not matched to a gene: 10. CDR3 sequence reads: CASSISSGGIRSTDTQYF. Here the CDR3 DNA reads TGTGCCAGTAGTATTTCCAGCGGGGGGATCCGGAGCACAGATACGCAGTATTTT.

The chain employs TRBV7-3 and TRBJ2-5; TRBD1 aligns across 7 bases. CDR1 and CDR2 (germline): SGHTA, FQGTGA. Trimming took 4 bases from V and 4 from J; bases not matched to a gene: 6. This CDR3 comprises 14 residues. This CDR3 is CASSSDWTGETQYF. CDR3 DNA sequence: TGTGCCAGCAGCTCCGACTGGACAGGAGAGACCCAGTACTTC.

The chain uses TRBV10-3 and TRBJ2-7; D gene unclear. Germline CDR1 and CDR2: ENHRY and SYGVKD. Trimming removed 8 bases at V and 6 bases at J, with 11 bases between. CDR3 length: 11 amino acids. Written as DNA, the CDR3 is TGTGCCATCGGAGATCCCCGCGAGCAGTACTTC. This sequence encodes CAIGDPREQYF.

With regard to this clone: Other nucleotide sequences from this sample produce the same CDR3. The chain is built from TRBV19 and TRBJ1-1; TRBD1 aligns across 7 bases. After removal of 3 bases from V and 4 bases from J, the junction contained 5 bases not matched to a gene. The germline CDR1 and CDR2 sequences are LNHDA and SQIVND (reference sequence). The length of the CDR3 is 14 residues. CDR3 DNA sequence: TGTGCCAGTAGTATTGTGAACAGGGGCACTGAAGCTTTCTTT. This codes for CASSIVNRGTEAFF.

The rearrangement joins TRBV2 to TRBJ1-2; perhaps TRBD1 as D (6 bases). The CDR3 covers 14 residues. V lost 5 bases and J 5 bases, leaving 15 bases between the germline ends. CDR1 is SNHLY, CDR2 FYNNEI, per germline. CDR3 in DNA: TGTGCCAGCAGTTCCTCCGGGACAACTTATGGCTACACCTTC. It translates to CASSSSGTTYGYTF.

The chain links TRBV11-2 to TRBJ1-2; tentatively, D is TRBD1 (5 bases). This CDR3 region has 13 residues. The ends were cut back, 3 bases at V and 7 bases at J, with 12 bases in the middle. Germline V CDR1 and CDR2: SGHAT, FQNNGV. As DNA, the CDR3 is TGTGCCAGCAGCTTGATTCAGGGTTCTGGCTACACCTTC. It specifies CASSLIQGSGYTF.

CDR3 loop: CASSPSVGGGELFF. The CDR3 DNA reads TGTGCCAGCAGTCCCTCCGTGGGGGGCGGGGAGCTGTTTTTT. V usage is TRBV27 and J usage is TRBJ2-2; D is perhaps TRBD2 (6 bases). This CDR3 contains 14 residues. V lost 5 bases, J lost 7 bases, and 14 bases lay in between. Germline V lookup: CDR1 MNHEY, CDR2 SMNVEV (reference sequence).